The source of this T cell receptor beta chain is a study of blood T cell repertoires in COVID-19. Study-wide context: The United States, Italy and Spain supplied acute and convalescent COVID-19 samples. T cells, B-cell-depleted T cells, or PBMCs supplied cDNA or gDNA.

Original processing notes: Amplifying reference gene primers gave estimates of nucleated cell counts. Sequencing was performed with immunoSEQ multiplex PCR; in TCRdb, only in-frame clones are kept and a portion is missing. V and J calls and clone size come straight from that table; D and trimming were deduced from the DNA. The sample lists about 44,000 clones, about nine tenths occurring once. The CDR3 has 15 amino acids. V lost 2 bases and J lost 3, with 12 bases in between. Germline CDR1 and CDR2: SGHNT and YYREEE (reference sequence). Sequencing input: peripheral blood. V gene TRBV5-4 combines with J gene TRBJ2-1; D possibly corresponds to TRBD2 (5 bases). This clonotype was obtained from an older man with active COVID-19. CDR3 residues: CASSFGLTDYNEQFF. The DNA for the CDR3 is TGTGCCAGCAGCTTTGGACTGACCGACTACAATGAGCAGTTCTTC.